Presented here are 32 T cell receptor beta chains from one specimen sequenced in a study of CD8+ T cells in alopecia areata. Patients with alopecia areata provided lesional scalp punch biopsies as well as peripheral blood. Sequencing relied on a cDNA template that was reverse transcribed from extracted RNA. The method was immunoSEQ multiplex PCR; TCRdb's version includes in-frame clones alone and lacks a portion of them. The table includes about 12,000 clones, 50% to 70% detected once. Input material: skin. The receptors derive from a human donor with alopecia areata.

The V gene is TRBV7-2, the J gene TRBJ1-3; perhaps TRBD1 as D (6 bases). CDR3 length: 15 residues. V shed 5 bases and J shed 9 bases, with 20 bases lying between them. Germline V gene lookup returns CDR1 SGHTA and CDR2 FQGNSA. The CDR3 spells CASSPGTFSLPTIYF. As DNA, the CDR3 is TGTGCCAGCAGCCCCGGGACATTCTCCCTTCCCACCATATATTTT.

This clone was seen only a few times. The chain uses TRBV29-1 and TRBJ2-7; D gene unclear. The CDR3 has 13 amino acids. V lost 7 bases and J 0 bases, leaving 13 bases between the germline ends. Per the germline V gene, CDR1 is SQVTM and CDR2 is ANQGSEA. CDR3 sequence reads: CSAGSGSSYEQYF. Here the CDR3 DNA reads TGCAGCGCAGGATCGGGCAGCTCCTACGAGCAGTACTTC.

The genes are TRBV7-2 and TRBJ2-5; TRBD2 aligns across 15 bases. Judging by the DNA end, TRBJ2-7 fits better; the J call may be wrong. The CDR3 runs to 16 residues. Germline CDR1 reads SGHTA; CDR2 reads FQGNSA. CDR3: CASSWRTSGGAFEQYF. In DNA, the CDR3 is TGTGCCAGCAGCTGGCGGACTAGCGGGGGGGCGTTCGAGCAGTACTTC.

The CDR3 spells CSVEEDELRGSYEQYF. The CDR3 DNA is TGCAGCGTTGAAGAAGACGAACTCAGGGGCTCCTACGAGCAGTACTTC. V is TRBV29-1 and J is TRBJ2-7; D is possibly TRBD1 (6 bases). Trimming removed 0 bases at V and 0 bases at J, with 15 bases between. CDR1 is SQVTM and CDR2 is ANQGSEA in the germline V gene. The CDR3 runs to 16 residues.

This clone was counted a few times. J is TRBJ2-1 and V is TRBV11-1, with D perhaps being TRBD1 or TRBD2 (5 bases each). The V gene's germline CDR1 is SGHAT and CDR2 FQDESV (reference sequence). This CDR3 spans 14 amino acids. Trimming stripped 0 bases from V and 10 bases from J, with 13 bases between. The CDR3 nucleotides read TGTGCCAGCAGCTTAGCCGGGGCCGCGAAGGAGCAGTTCTTC. It yields the protein CASSLAGAAKEQFF.

This clone occurred a few times. The genes are TRBV28 and TRBJ1-5; no definite D call. The CDR3 consists of 13 residues. Trimming took 5 bases from V and 4 from J, leaving 9 bases between them. Germline V gene data show CDR1 as MDHEN and CDR2 as SYDVKM. DNA of the CDR3: TGTGCCAGCAGTCTTATCGGGAATCAGCCCCAGCATTTT. Translating gives CASSLIGNQPQHF.

This chain uses TRBV7-2 with TRBJ1-1; TRBD1 aligns across 8 bases. This CDR3 comprises 15 residues. J was trimmed by 4 bases and V by 6 bases; bases with no gene match: 10. Germline V gene data show CDR1 as SGHTA and CDR2 as FQGNSA. CDR3 residues: CASRPSTGDGTEAFF. The DNA of the CDR3 is TGTGCCAGCAGACCCTCGACAGGGGATGGCACTGAAGCTTTCTTT.

This clone occurred once. This chain connects TRBV4-2 to TRBJ2-3; a weak D match, TRBD1 (5 bases). Looked up from germline, CDR1 is LGHNA and CDR2 is YNFKEQ. CDR3 length equals 19 residues. The germline V and J ends were trimmed by 6 bases and 1 base, with 26 bases remaining between them. The CDR3 DNA follows: TGTGCCAGCAGTCAGAGTCTGGAAGGGGTGTTCTGGGGCACAGATACGCAGTATTTT. Translating gives CASSQSLEGVFWGTDTQYF.

In this sample, this clone turned up once. This CDR3 is CASSTSGQAGGYTF. The CDR3 nucleotides read TGTGCCAGTAGTACATCGGGACAGGCGGGCGGCTACACCTTC. The rearrangement links TRBV19 to TRBJ1-2; TRBD1 aligns across 8 bases. The CDR3 spans 14 residues. Germline values: CDR1 LNHDA, CDR2 SQIVND (reference sequence). V shed 4 bases, J shed 8 bases, and the junction held 9 bases outside the gene matches.

The chain employs TRBV5-8 and TRBJ2-7; 8 bases map to TRBD2. Trimming took 4 bases from V and 0 from J; bases not matched to a gene: 6. The germline V gene encodes CDR1 SGHTS and CDR2 YDEGEE. CDR3 size: 15 residues. The CDR3: CASSPTSGGSYEQYF. The CDR3 DNA is TGTGCCAGCAGCCCTACTAGCGGAGGCTCCTACGAGCAGTACTTC.

V and J are TRBV30 and TRBJ2-3, with D tentatively TRBD1 (6 bases). Germline V gene sequence: CDR1 GTSNPN, CDR2 SVGIG (reference sequence). There are 13 residues in the CDR3. V was clipped by 3 bases and J by 6 bases, with 13 bases between them. This CDR3 is CAWRNRGTDTQYF. The CDR3 DNA follows: TGTGCCTGGAGAAATAGGGGGACCGATACGCAGTATTTT.

Regarding this clone: Other DNA sequences within the sample encode an identical CDR3. CDR3 sequence (DNA): TGTGCCAGCAGCTTAGAGACAGGTGGCTACGAGCAGTACTTC. Its protein is CASSLETGGYEQYF. The chain employs TRBV7-2 and TRBJ2-7, with D possibly being TRBD1 (6 bases). Germline values: CDR1 SGHTA, CDR2 FQGNSA. V was shortened by 1 base and J by 3 bases, with 10 bases between the two germline ends. There are 14 residues in the CDR3.

V and J are TRBV2 and TRBJ2-3; tentatively, D is TRBD1 (5 bases). The CDR3 has 15 residues. Germline V gene lookup returns CDR1 SNHLY and CDR2 FYNNEI. Trimming pared 2 bases from V and 2 bases from J, leaving 11 bases between. Written as DNA, the CDR3 is TGTGCCAGCAGTGAACACGACAGTCCCACAGATACGCAGTATTTT. Protein sequence: CASSEHDSPTDTQYF.

The CDR3 loop is CATSRQIAYNEQFF. The CDR3 nucleotides are TGTGCCACCAGCAGGCAAATAGCATACAATGAGCAGTTCTTC. V usage is TRBV15 and J usage is TRBJ2-1; unclear D gene. CDR1 and CDR2 (germline): LNHNV, YYDKDF (reference sequence). This CDR3 comprises 14 residues. V lost 3 bases and J 4 bases, leaving 10 bases between the germline ends.

The CDR3 bases are TGTGCCAGCAGCCTTGGGACGGGACTACTCACAGATACGCAGTATTTT. It translates to CASSLGTGLLTDTQYF. The chain is built from TRBV7-2 and TRBJ2-3, with 7 bases identical to TRBD2. The V segment lost 5 bases and the J segment 2 bases; nucleotides outside the gene matches: 10. The CDR3 sequence is 16 residues long. Germline CDR1 SGHTA, CDR2 FQGNSA.

The rearrangement joins TRBV30 to TRBJ1-5, with 9 bases lining up with TRBD1. Germline V gene sequence: CDR1 GTSNPN, CDR2 SVGIG (reference sequence). V was pared by 1 base and J by 0 bases, with 7 bases of the junction left unmatched. This CDR3 is built from 17 residues. The CDR3: CAWSDGTQGASNQPQHF. Here the CDR3 DNA reads TGTGCCTGGAGTGATGGGACACAGGGGGCTAGCAATCAGCCCCAGCATTTT.

The genes are TRBV28 and TRBJ1-1; maybe TRBD1 (6 bases). V gave up 0 bases and J gave up 5 bases, with 13 bases separating them. The germline gives CDR1 MDHEN, CDR2 SYDVKM. This CDR3 region has 15 residues. In DNA form, the CDR3 reads TGTGCCAGCAGTTTATGGGTAGGGGGAGGGACTGAAGCTTTCTTT. Translating it yields CASSLWVGGGTEAFF. The complete variable domain, with remaining parts taken from reference TRBV28 and TRBJ1-1, reads DVKVTQSSRYLVKRTGEKVFLECVQDMDHENMFWYRQDPGLGLRLIYFSYDVKMKEKGDIPEGYSVSREKKERFSLILESASTNQTSMYLCASSLWVGGGTEAFFGQGTRLTVV.

The chain recombines TRBV28 with TRBJ1-5; D not resolved. The CDR3 loop spans 13 amino acids. V lost 6 bases, J lost 7 bases, and 13 bases lay in between. Per the germline V gene, CDR1 is MDHEN and CDR2 is SYDVKM. As DNA, the CDR3 is TGTGCCAGCAGATTGGTGATGGGACAGCCCCAGCATTTT. As protein: CASRLVMGQPQHF.

The chain is built from TRBV7-3 and TRBJ1-1, with 9 bases aligning to TRBD1. Trimming at V came to 3 bases and at J to 5 bases, leaving 7 bases not matched to a gene. Germline V gene lookup returns CDR1 SGHTA and CDR2 FQGTGA. The CDR3 runs to 15 residues. This CDR3 is CASSFAGTGLTEAFF. CDR3 DNA sequence: TGTGCCAGCAGCTTCGCCGGGACAGGGTTAACTGAAGCTTTCTTT.

The genes are TRBV15 and TRBJ2-7; D gene uncertain. CDR1 and CDR2 (germline): LNHNV, YYDKDF (reference sequence). The CDR3 is 16 residues long. V lost 3 bases to trimming and J lost 3 bases, with 18 bases between them. CDR3 sequence (DNA): TGTGCCACCAGCAGTGACTTTGGGGTATGGAGCTACGAGCAGTACTTC. Protein product: CATSSDFGVWSYEQYF. The entire variable domain, with the rest obtained from reference TRBV15 and TRBJ2-7, is as follows: DAMVIQNPRYQVTQFGKPVTLSCSQTLNHNVMYWYQQKSSQAPKLLFHYYDKDFNNEADTPDNFQSRRPNTSFCFLDIRSPGLGDTAMYLCATSSDFGVWSYEQYFGPGTRLTVT.

The sample holds one count of this clone. The chain's CDR3 is CASSFSFRDTEAFF. CDR3 sequence (DNA): TGTGCCAGCAGCTTTAGTTTTCGAGACACTGAAGCTTTCTTT. V and J are TRBV11-2 and TRBJ1-1; D gene ambiguous. The CDR3 spans 14 residues. Trimming took off 3 bases at V and 3 bases at J, with 11 bases between the two ends. CDR1 is SGHAT and CDR2 is FQNNGV in the germline V gene.

V usage is TRBV7-2 and J usage is TRBJ2-7; D is undetermined. The V gene lost 4 bases and the J gene lost 3 bases, with 13 bases spanning the gap. The CDR3 has 14 residues. Germline V CDR1 and CDR2: SGHTA, FQGNSA. The CDR3 sequence is CASSYRLGGYEQYF. CDR3 nucleotide sequence: TGTGCCAGCAGCTATCGATTAGGCGGCTACGAGCAGTACTTC.

This clone was recorded a few times. The chain couples TRBV28 to TRBJ2-4; D is uncertain. The CDR3 has 17 residues. The V gene lost 3 bases and the J gene lost 0 bases, with 15 bases spanning the gap. Per the germline V gene, CDR1 is MDHEN and CDR2 is SYDVKM. The CDR3 spells CASSLVAIQLAKNIQYF. In nucleotides, the CDR3 is TGTGCCAGCAGTTTGGTGGCCATCCAACTAGCCAAAAACATTCAGTACTTC.

V is TRBV23-1 and J is TRBJ1-3, with D possibly being TRBD1 (6 bases). TRBV23-1 is an ORF, and what it does is uncertain. The CDR3 is 19 amino acids. Trimming took 0 bases from V and 0 from J, leaving 18 bases between them. The CDR3 DNA sequence: TGCGCCAGCAGTCAATCTCTCACAGGGTCACCACACTCTGGAAACACCATATATTTT. It translates to CASSQSLTGSPHSGNTIYF.

The chain is built from TRBV29-1 and TRBJ2-3, with D uncertain. The CDR3 loop spans 12 amino acids. The V gene's germline CDR1 is SQVTM and CDR2 ANQGSEA. V dropped 6 bases and J dropped 1 base, with 8 bases sitting between them. The CDR3 protein is CSVGQGTDTQYF. CDR3 sequence (DNA): TGCAGCGTCGGCCAGGGCACAGATACGCAGTATTTT.

In regard to this clone: Its ends do not fully match the called genes, so a read error is possible. This rearrangement joins TRBV7-9 to TRBJ1-1; 7 positions agree with TRBD1. The germline V gene has CDR1 SEHNR and CDR2 FQNEAQ (reference sequence). The CDR3 sequence is 15 residues long. This CDR3 is CASTLIRQGDTEAFF. CDR3 sequence (DNA): TGTGCCAGCACCTTAATTCGGCAGGGGGACACTGAAGCTTTCTTT. Full variable domain (remainder filled in from reference TRBV7-9 and TRBJ1-1): DTGVSQNPRHKITKRGQNVTFRCDPISEHNRLYWYRQTLGQGPEFLTYFQNEAQLEKSRLLSDRFSAERPKGSFSTLEIQRTEQGDSAMYLCASTLIRQGDTEAFFGQGTRLTVV.

In nucleotides, the CDR3 is TGTGCCAGCAGTTTCCTAGGGGGCACCTACGAGCAGTACTTC. Translating gives CASSFLGGTYEQYF. The genes are TRBV6-5 and TRBJ2-7; 7 bases are shared with TRBD1. V was pared by 4 bases and J by 2 bases, with 5 bases of the junction left unmatched. The CDR3 covers 14 residues. Germline V CDR1 and CDR2: MNHEY, SVGAGI.

This rearrangement joins TRBV19 to TRBJ2-3, with 8 bases fitting TRBD1. The V gene's germline CDR1 is LNHDA and CDR2 SQIVND (reference sequence). V lost 3 bases to trimming and J lost 6 bases; unmatched junction nucleotides: 8. This CDR3 contains 15 residues. The CDR3 bases are TGTGCCAGTAGTATTTCGCAGGGGGCCGCGGATACGCAGTATTTT. Residues: CASSISQGAADTQYF.

In this sample, this clone turned up a few times. CDR3 protein: CASSYGGTGANEQYF. The DNA for the CDR3 is TGTGCCAGCAGTTACGGGGGGACGGGAGCCAACGAGCAGTACTTC. J is TRBJ2-7 and V is TRBV6-6, with D possibly matching TRBD2 (6 bases). V shed 2 bases and J shed 5 bases, with 16 bases lying between them. This CDR3 region has 15 residues. Germline values: CDR1 MNHNY, CDR2 SVGAGI (reference sequence).

The CDR3 DNA reads as TGCGCCAGCAGCCAAGGAATATCGGGGAGTGGGGCCAACGTCCTGACTTTC. Its protein is CASSQGISGSGANVLTF. V gene TRBV4-3 combines with J gene TRBJ2-6; tentative D call: TRBD2 (5 bases). This CDR3 comprises 17 residues. CDR1 LGHNA and CDR2 YSLEER come from the germline V gene. The V and J ends lost 1 base and 3 bases respectively, with 13 bases between them.

The V call is TRBV4-1, the J call TRBJ2-3, with a weak D call TRBD2 (7 bases). Germline V CDR1 and CDR2: MGHRA, YSYEKL. V was cut by 4 bases and J by 4 bases, with 18 bases left in between. There are 16 residues in the CDR3. CDR3 sequence: CASSPWGGGGADTQYF. CDR3 DNA: TGCGCCAGCAGCCCTTGGGGCGGGGGCGGAGCAGATACGCAGTATTTT.

V and J are TRBV27 and TRBJ2-1; 11 bases are shared with TRBD2. CDR3 length equals 17 residues. Germline CDR1 reads MNHEY; CDR2 reads SMNVEV (reference sequence). The trim removed 5 bases at V and 6 bases at J, leaving 12 bases unmatched. The CDR3 region has the DNA TGTGCCAGCAGTATCTTAGCGGGAGGGTCTTGGGTCAATGAGCAGTTCTTC. As protein: CASSILAGGSWVNEQFF.